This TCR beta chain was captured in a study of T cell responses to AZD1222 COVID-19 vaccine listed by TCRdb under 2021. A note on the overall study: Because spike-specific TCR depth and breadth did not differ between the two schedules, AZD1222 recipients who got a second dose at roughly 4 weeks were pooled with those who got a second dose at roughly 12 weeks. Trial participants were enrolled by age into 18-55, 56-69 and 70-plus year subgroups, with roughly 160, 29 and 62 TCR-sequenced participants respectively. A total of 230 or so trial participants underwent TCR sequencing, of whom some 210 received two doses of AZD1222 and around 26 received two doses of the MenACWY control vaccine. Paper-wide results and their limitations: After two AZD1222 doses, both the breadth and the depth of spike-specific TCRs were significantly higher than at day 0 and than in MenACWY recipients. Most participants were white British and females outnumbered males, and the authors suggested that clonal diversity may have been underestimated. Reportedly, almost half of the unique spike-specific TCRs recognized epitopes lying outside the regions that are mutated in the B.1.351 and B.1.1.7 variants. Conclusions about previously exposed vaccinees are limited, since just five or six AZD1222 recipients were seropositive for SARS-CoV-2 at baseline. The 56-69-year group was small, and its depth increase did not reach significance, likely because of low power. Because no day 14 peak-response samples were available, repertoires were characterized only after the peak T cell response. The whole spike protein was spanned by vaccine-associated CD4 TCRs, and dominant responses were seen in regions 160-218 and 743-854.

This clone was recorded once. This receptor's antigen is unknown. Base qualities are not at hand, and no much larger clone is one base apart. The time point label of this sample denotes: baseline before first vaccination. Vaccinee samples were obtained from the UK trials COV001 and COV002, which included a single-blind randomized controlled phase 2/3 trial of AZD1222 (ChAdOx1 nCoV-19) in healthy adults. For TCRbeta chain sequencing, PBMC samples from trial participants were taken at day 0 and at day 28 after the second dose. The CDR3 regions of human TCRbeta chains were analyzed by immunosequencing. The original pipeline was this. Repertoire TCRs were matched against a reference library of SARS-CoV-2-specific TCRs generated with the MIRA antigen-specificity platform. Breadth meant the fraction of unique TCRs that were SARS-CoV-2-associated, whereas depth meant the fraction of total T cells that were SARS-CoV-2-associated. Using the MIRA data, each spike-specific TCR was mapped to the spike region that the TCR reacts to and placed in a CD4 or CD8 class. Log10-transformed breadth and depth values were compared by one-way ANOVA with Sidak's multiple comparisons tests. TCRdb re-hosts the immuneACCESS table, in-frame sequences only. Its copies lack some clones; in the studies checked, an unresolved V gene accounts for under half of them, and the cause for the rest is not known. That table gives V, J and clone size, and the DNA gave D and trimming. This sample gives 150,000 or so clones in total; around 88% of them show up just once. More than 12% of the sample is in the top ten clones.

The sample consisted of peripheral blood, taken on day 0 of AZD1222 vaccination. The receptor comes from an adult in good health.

The CDR3 reads CASSLNAAVMDQPQHF. The nucleotides are TGTGCCAGCAGTTTAAATGCAGCGGTTATGGATCAGCCCCAGCATTTT. Rearrangement joined TRBV28 to TRBJ1-5, with no D gene named confidently. V sheds 2 bases and J sheds 5 bases, leaving 16 bases between their ends. From the cysteine through the phenylalanine, the CDR3 covers 16 amino acids. The kept DNA is CDR3 alone, 48 bases in frame from the first base. CDR1 MDHEN and CDR2 SYDVKM were looked up in the germline V gene. Where the CDR3 stops, the reference TRBV28 and TRBJ1-5 genes take over; the full variable domain is DVKVTQSSRYLVKRTGEKVFLECVQDMDHENMFWYRQDPGLGLRLIYFSYDVKMKEKGDIPEGYSVSREKKERFSLILESASTNQTSMYLCASSLNAAVMDQPQHFGDGTRLSIL.